Listed here is a single TCR beta chain. Its antigen is not yet known. No base quality information exists; no much larger clone differs at one position. TCRbeta CDR3 regions were amplified from genomic DNA by means of the immunoSEQ Assay, a bias-controlled multiplex PCR. The published analysis was carried out like this. The number of nucleated cells in each sample was estimated by amplification of reference gene primers within the assay. Sequence reads were collapsed and filtered to measure the absolute abundance of every unique TCRbeta CDR3 rearrangement. For each sample, productive Simpson clonality was calculated as the square root of Simpson's diversity index across productive rearrangements. Not all clones reach the TCRdb copy of this immuneACCESS table, which keeps in-frame sequences only. Checked studies attribute under half of the gap to unresolved V genes and leave the rest unexplained. That table furnishes V, J and clone size, whereas the DNA furnished D and trimming. The sample table contains 150,000 to 200,000 clones; only one count was recorded for approximately 85% of them. Together, the top ten hold 6.5% to 7.5% of the sample.

These data come from a study of blood T cell repertoires in COVID-19 (dated by TCRdb to the early 2020s). At the level of the whole study: Samples covering the acute and convalescent phases of COVID-19 were provided by collaborators in the United States, Italy and Spain. The prospective study material was composed of cDNA or gDNA derived from T cells, B-cell-depleted T cells, or PBMCs. Subjects who had been exposed to COVID-19, were actively infected with it, or had recovered from it provided the deeply sampled blood TCRbeta repertoires that made up the dataset. The repertoires were made available in a free public database intended to serve as a resource for research on the immune response to SARS-CoV-2. Samples were obtained from the ongoing ImmuneRACE study (first 160 participants) and from over a thousand subjects provided by 6 global collaborators. A de-identified subject ID, COVID-19 status, age in years and sex were almost always included in the sample metadata. Where available, HLA class I and class II types were taken from metadata supplied by the sample provider and were not determined by assay-based typing. Overall study results and their limits: The quantity of clinical and demographic metadata differed by source and by participant and was supplied without curation.

Trimming at the junction amounts to 3 bases on V and 5 bases on J, and the germline ends lie 14 bases apart. CDR1 and CDR2, per the germline V gene (reference sequence), are LNHDA and SQIVND. Inclusive of the bounding cysteine and phenylalanine, the CDR3 is 15 residues long. Only the CDR3 DNA is retained, 45 bases long and in frame from the first base. One collaborating source in Seattle enrolled patients while the patients were actively infected and followed the patients over time throughout the course of disease. Whole blood was collected in K2EDTA tubes by collaborating institutions according to the institutions' own protocols. For TCRbeta analysis, collaborators shipped samples in one of three forms: frozen whole blood, isolated PBMCs, or DNA extracted from either of those sample types.

Sequencing used peripheral blood. The rearrangement joined TRBV19 to TRBJ2-1, with TRBD1 tentatively as D gene (5 bases match). This receptor was taken from a man at least 80 years old with COVID-19, enrolled during active disease. The nucleotide sequence is TGTGCCAGTAGTATGGGGCAGGGTCCCAACAATGAGCAGTTCTTC. Its product reads: CASSMGQGPNNEQFF.